This entry lists 23 T cell receptor beta chains sequenced from one sample in a study of CD8 T cells in Susac syndrome. Reverse transcription used about 0.45 to 1 ug RNA and random hexamers. A single record per CDR3 protein comes from TCRdb applying MiXCR to the immunoSEQ multiplex PCR reads. The repertoire holds about 200,000 distinct CDR3 sequences, about 91% seen once, with roughly 0.087% in the top ten. Sequenced material: CD4+ T cells from PBMCs. The receptors here all came from a human donor with Susac syndrome.

V is TRBV20-1 and J is TRBJ1-1; unclear D gene. The length of the CDR3 is 15 residues. Trimming shortened V by 0 bases and J by 2 bases, and 13 bases separated the two germline ends. The germline V gene has CDR1 DFQATT and CDR2 SNEGSKA (reference sequence). The CDR3 reads CSARDLDTRNTEAFF. CDR3 nucleotides: TGCAGTGCTAGAGATCTTGACACAAGAAACACTGAAGCTTTCTTT.

The J gene is TRBJ2-7, the V gene TRBV5-1; TRBD2 agrees at 7 bases. CDR3 length: 15 residues. V shed 2 bases, J shed 4 bases, and the junction held 9 bases outside the gene matches. Germline V gene data show CDR1 as SGHRS and CDR2 as YFSETQ. In nucleotides, the CDR3 is TGCGCCAGCAGCTTTTTGGCGGGGGAGGGGTACGAGCAGTACTTC. As protein: CASSFLAGEGYEQYF.

CDR3 residues: CASSSTGSGYTF. The CDR3 DNA sequence: TGTGCCAGTAGCTCGACAGGGTCTGGCTACACCTTC. The chain uses TRBV19 and TRBJ1-2; 7 nucleotides line up with TRBD1. CDR1 is LNHDA and CDR2 is SQIVND in the germline V gene (reference sequence). This CDR3 region has 12 residues. The J segment lost 7 bases and the V segment lost 6 bases, leaving 5 bases of the junction unmatched.

This chain joins TRBV5-6 and TRBJ2-1; possibly TRBD1 or TRBD2 for D (5 bases each). The CDR3 loop spans 15 amino acids. Trimming cost V 3 bases and J 10 bases, with 20 bases left between them. Germline CDR1 is SGHDT and CDR2 is YYEEEE. The CDR3 is CASSSGLSPGLEQFF. The CDR3 DNA reads TGTGCCAGCAGCTCCGGACTTTCCCCGGGGCTCGAGCAGTTCTTC.

The chain has TRBV28 and TRBJ1-2, with D perhaps TRBD1 (5 bases). Germline CDR1 and CDR2: MDHEN and SYDVKM. This CDR3 is built from 12 residues. CDR3 region: CAIGQGIYGYTF. The CDR3 DNA follows: TGTGCGATCGGGCAGGGAATCTATGGCTACACCTTC.

This sequence joins TRBV2 and TRBJ1-1; possibly TRBD1 for D (5 bases). CDR1 and CDR2 from the germline V gene are SNHLY and FYNNEI. The length of the CDR3 is 12 residues. Trimming took off 5 bases at V and 7 bases at J, with 11 bases between the two ends. CDR3 region: CASSQDSLEAFF. DNA for the CDR3: TGTGCCAGCAGTCAAGACAGCCTTGAAGCTTTCTTT.

The V and J genes are TRBV20-1 and TRBJ1-5; D is possibly TRBD1 (5 bases). Between the trimmed V and J ends, which lost 7 bases and 2 bases, there was a span of 12 bases. The CDR3 is 13 residues long. The germline V gene has CDR1 DFQATT and CDR2 SNEGSKA (reference sequence). CDR3 in DNA: TGCAGTGGGTGGCAGGGAGGCAATCAGCCCCAGCATTTT. This encodes CSGWQGGNQPQHF.

The genes are TRBV5-1 and TRBJ2-7; perhaps TRBD2 as D (7 bases). This CDR3 has 16 residues. With 1 base removed from V and 0 bases from J, the gap between germline ends came to 14 bases. Germline assignment: CDR1 SGHRS and CDR2 YFSETQ. CDR3 in DNA: TGCGCCAGCAGCTTGTTGGGGGGGCCAAGCTCCTACGAGCAGTACTTC. The encoded protein is CASSLLGGPSSYEQYF. Combining the CDR3 with reference TRBV5-1 and TRBJ2-7 gives the whole variable domain KAGVTQTPRYLIKTRGQQVTLSCSPISGHRSVSWYQQTPGQGLQFLFEYFSETQRNKGNFPGRFSGRQFSNSRSEMNVSTLELGDSALYLCASSLLGGPSSYEQYFGPGTRLTVT.

The chain couples TRBV20-1 to TRBJ1-5, with a tentative D call TRBD1 (5 bases). The V end lost 3 bases, the J end lost 5 bases, and 11 bases lay between the germline ends. Looked up from germline, CDR1 is DFQATT and CDR2 is SNEGSKA (reference sequence). The CDR3 is 13 residues long. DNA of the CDR3: TGCAGTGCTAGGAGAGGGGAGGATCAGCCCCAGCATTTT. Translating it yields CSARRGEDQPQHF.

V gene TRBV19 combines with J gene TRBJ1-2; D may be TRBD1 (5 bases). This CDR3 spans 15 amino acids. The V gene lost 2 bases and the J gene lost 6 bases, with 16 bases spanning the gap. Per the germline V gene, CDR1 is LNHDA and CDR2 is SQIVND (reference sequence). CDR3 sequence (DNA): TGTGCCAGTAGTATACGTCGGGGACGCCCCGATGGCTACACCTTC. Translating gives CASSIRRGRPDGYTF. Together with reference TRBV19 and TRBJ1-2, the CDR3 gives the full variable domain: DGGITQSPKYLFRKEGQNVTLSCEQNLNHDAMYWYRQDPGQGLRLIYYSQIVNDFQKGDIAEGYSVSREKKESFPLTVTSAQKNPTAFYLCASSIRRGRPDGYTFGSGTRLTVV.

The chain couples TRBV5-1 to TRBJ2-7, with a tentative D call TRBD1 (6 bases). Germline V gives CDR1 SGHRS, CDR2 YFSETQ. The CDR3 is 15 residues long. V was shortened by 4 bases and J by 5 bases, with 19 bases between the two germline ends. DNA for the CDR3: TGCGCCAGCAGCCCCTCCAGGGGCGAGCCCAACGAGCAGTACTTC. Encoded protein: CASSPSRGEPNEQYF.

V and J are TRBV2 and TRBJ1-5; 10 bases map to TRBD1. Unmatched junction bases numbered 6, after V lost 5 bases and J lost 2 bases. Germline lookup yields CDR1 SNHLY and CDR2 FYNNEI. The CDR3 covers 16 residues. The CDR3 loop reads CASSSTGGGGNQPQHF. The DNA for the CDR3 is TGTGCCAGCAGTTCGACAGGGGGCGGAGGCAATCAGCCCCAGCATTTT.

The chain uses TRBV18 and TRBJ2-3; a possible D gene is TRBD1 (6 bases). The V end was cut by 3 bases, the J end by 5 bases, with 15 bases between. CDR3 length: 15 residues. In germline, CDR1 is KGHSH, CDR2 LQKENI. This chain's CDR3 is CASSPRAGDLDTQYF. The CDR3 DNA reads TGTGCCAGCTCACCGCGGGCAGGGGATCTAGATACGCAGTATTTT.

The chain employs TRBV20-1 and TRBJ2-3; TRBD2 matches 14 bases. The V gene end was trimmed by 2 bases and the J gene end by 5 bases; junction bases not matched to a gene: 6. CDR3 size: 16 residues. Germline-derived CDR1 and CDR2 are DFQATT and SNEGSKA (reference sequence). The CDR3 loop is CSARSGTSGGQDTQYF. Here the CDR3 DNA reads TGCAGTGCTAGATCCGGGACTAGCGGGGGCCAAGATACGCAGTATTTT.

This clonotype was counted a single time. The V and J genes are TRBV6-1 and TRBJ1-1, with 7 bases identical to TRBD1. The ends lost 8 bases at V and 1 base at J; junction bases unmatched: 4. Looked up from germline, CDR1 is MNHNS and CDR2 is SASEGT. The CDR3 length is 13 residues. CDR3 amino acids: CASPQGPNTEAFF. Here the CDR3 DNA reads TGTGCCAGCCCACAGGGGCCGAACACTGAAGCTTTCTTT.

The V call is TRBV11-2, the J call TRBJ1-2, with D unclear. Germline V gene lookup returns CDR1 SGHAT and CDR2 FQNNGV. The CDR3 length is 14 residues. Trimming took off 11 bases at V and 4 bases at J, with 20 bases between the two ends. The CDR3 loop is CASKNPGIGYGYTF. The CDR3, as DNA: TGTGCCTCTAAAAATCCGGGCATAGGCTATGGCTACACCTTC.

The V gene is TRBV2, the J gene TRBJ2-5; D gene uncertain. Trimming took 4 bases from V and 5 from J, leaving 11 bases between them. Germline lookup yields CDR1 SNHLY and CDR2 FYNNEI. CDR3 size: 13 residues. This CDR3 reads CASSGKVEETQYF. CDR3 DNA sequence: TGTGCCAGCAGTGGAAAGGTTGAGGAGACCCAGTACTTC.

The chain carries TRBV7-8 and TRBJ1-5; D perhaps matches TRBD1 (6 bases). The CDR3 is 15 residues long. Germline CDR1 SGHVS, CDR2 FQNEAQ. V shed 3 bases and J shed 2 bases, with 11 bases lying between them. In DNA, the CDR3 is TGTGCCAGCAGCTTCTCAGGGGCCGGCAATCAGCCCCAGCATTTT. Its translation: CASSFSGAGNQPQHF.

The chain recombines TRBV7-2 with TRBJ1-2; 7 positions agree with TRBD1. CDR1 and CDR2 (germline): SGHTA, FQGNSA. The CDR3 has 14 residues. V gave up 5 bases and J gave up 3 bases; unmatched junction bases: 6. In nucleotides, the CDR3 is TGTGCCAGCAGCCGGCAGGGGGGGGACTATGGCTACACCTTC. Protein: CASSRQGGDYGYTF.

This chain links TRBV5-1 with TRBJ2-2; 9 bases agree with TRBD2. CDR1 and CDR2 from the germline V gene are SGHRS and YFSETQ. Trimming at V came to 4 bases and at J to 3 bases, leaving 4 bases not matched to a gene. This CDR3 region has 15 residues. CDR3 nucleotide sequence: TGCGCCAGCAGCCTAGCGGGGATGGACACCGGGGAGCTGTTTTTT. Translated, it gives CASSLAGMDTGELFF.

The chain is built from TRBV3-1 and TRBJ2-1, with 11 nucleotides matching TRBD2. This CDR3 has 18 amino acids. The germline V gene encodes CDR1 LGHDT and CDR2 YNNKEL (reference sequence). J gave up 0 bases and V 0 bases, and 4 bases lay outside the gene matches. The CDR3, as DNA: TGTGCCAGCAGCCAAGAGGCTAGCGGGGGGAGCTCCTACAATGAGCAGTTCTTC. Amino acids: CASSQEASGGSSYNEQFF.

This clonotype was seen only once. The chain carries TRBV19 and TRBJ1-4; D remains unclear. CDR3 size: 16 residues. Deletions cut 3 bases from V and 4 bases from J, with 15 bases between. In germline, CDR1 is LNHDA, CDR2 SQIVND (reference sequence). This chain's CDR3 is CASSITTHGYNEKLFF. CDR3 in DNA: TGTGCCAGTAGTATTACCACCCACGGATATAATGAAAAACTGTTTTTT.

The chain is built from TRBV28 and TRBJ2-7, with 7 bases matching TRBD1. There are 15 residues in the CDR3. V was clipped by 3 bases and J by 4 bases; unmatched bases: 9. In germline, CDR1 is MDHEN, CDR2 SYDVKM. The CDR3 region is CASSFTGRGKYEQYF. In DNA form, the CDR3 reads TGTGCCAGCAGTTTCACAGGCAGGGGGAAATACGAGCAGTACTTC. The full variable domain, rest sourced from reference TRBV28 and TRBJ2-7, is DVKVTQSSRYLVKRTGEKVFLECVQDMDHENMFWYRQDPGLGLRLIYFSYDVKMKEKGDIPEGYSVSREKKERFSLILESASTNQTSMYLCASSFTGRGKYEQYFGPGTRLTVT.